These 31 T cell receptor beta chains share one sample of origin, sequenced in a study of T cells in Graves' hyperthyroidism and ophthalmopathy. Amplification targeted TCR beta CDR3 regions from RNA transcripts. The primer set for the first-round RT-PCR of the TCR CDR3 was HTBI. TCRdb ran MiXCR on the multiplex PCR reads and lists one entry per CDR3 protein. This table has hundreds of thousands of distinct CDR3 sequences, over 12% appearing once. Sequences were obtained from blood. The origin of the receptors is a man between 18 and 35 years old with Graves' ophthalmopathy.

Turning to this clonotype: A read error may be the cause here, since a much bigger clone is one base away. The rearrangement links TRBV15 to TRBJ1-5; D gene uncertain. CDR1 is LNHNV, CDR2 YYDKDF, per germline (reference sequence). There are 15 residues in the CDR3. V was pared by 0 bases and J by 6 bases, with 12 bases between. The CDR3 sequence is CATSRDRHGGQPQHF. Written as DNA, the CDR3 is TGTGCCACCAGCAGAGATCGACATGGTGGTCAGCCCCAGCATTTT.

This clonotype came up many times. This chain connects TRBV7-9 to TRBJ1-4; 8 bases are a match to TRBD1. The CDR3 is 14 residues long. The trim removed 6 bases at V and 7 bases at J, leaving 7 bases unmatched. Germline loops: CDR1 SEHNR, CDR2 FQNEAQ (reference sequence). The CDR3 bases are TGTGCCAGCAGTTTTGGACAGGGACTTGAAAAACTGTTTTTT. Translation: CASSFGQGLEKLFF.

This clonotype appeared a few times. The chain is built from TRBV5-1 and TRBJ2-2; 7 nucleotides line up with TRBD1. The CDR3 extends over 15 amino acids. Unmatched junction bases numbered 6, after V lost 4 bases and J lost 3 bases. CDR1 and CDR2 (germline): SGHRS, YFSETQ. This CDR3 reads CASSPPGQYTGELFF. The CDR3 nucleotides are TGCGCCAGCAGCCCACCGGGACAGTACACCGGGGAGCTGTTTTTT.

This clonotype has only one observation. A much larger clonotype is one base distant, so this may be a read error. The rearrangement joins TRBV18 to TRBJ1-1; TRBD1 matches at 9 bases. V lost 5 bases and J lost 0; bases outside the gene matches: 10. The CDR3 covers 17 residues. Germline loops: CDR1 KGHSH, CDR2 LQKENI. CDR3 bases: TGTGCCAGCTCATCATCGGGACAGGGATGGGTGAACACTGAAGCTTTCTTT. It specifies CASSSSGQGWVNTEAFF.

This clonotype was recorded a few times. The chain has TRBV3-1 and TRBJ2-5, with D hard to call. CDR3 size: 13 residues. V dropped 2 bases and J dropped 3 bases, with 7 bases sitting between them. CDR1 and CDR2 (germline): LGHDT, YNNKEL (reference sequence). This chain's CDR3 is CASSQYTEETQYF. As DNA, the CDR3 is TGTGCCAGCAGCCAATATACAGAAGAGACCCAGTACTTC.

This clonotype was seen repeatedly, ten times or more. The genes are TRBV5-1 and TRBJ2-3, with D hard to call. The CDR3 has 15 amino acids. Germline-derived CDR1 and CDR2 are SGHRS and YFSETQ. V lost 1 base, J lost 0 bases, and 9 bases lay in between. The CDR3 sequence is CASSLMSPSTDTQYF. For the CDR3, the DNA is TGCGCCAGCAGCTTGATGTCCCCTAGCACAGATACGCAGTATTTT.

This clonotype was detected ten times or more. V is TRBV10-3 and J is TRBJ1-2, with a possible D match to TRBD1 (6 bases). CDR1 is ENHRY, CDR2 SYGVKD, per germline. This CDR3 has 12 residues. Between the trimmed V and J ends, which lost 3 bases and 5 bases, there was a span of 7 bases. DNA for the CDR3: TGTGCCATCAGTGAACAGGGTTATGGCTACACCTTC. The encoded protein is CAISEQGYGYTF.

Points on this clonotype: A single base separates this from a much larger clone, so it may be a read error. The chain combines TRBV9 with TRBJ2-7; D is perhaps TRBD2 (7 bases). V dropped 0 bases and J dropped 6 bases, with 13 bases sitting between them. Germline V lookup: CDR1 SGDLS, CDR2 YYNGEE. This CDR3 is built from 14 residues. The CDR3 loop is CASSVGEGGCEQYF. The CDR3 DNA reads TGTGCCAGCAGCGTAGGGGAGGGGGGCTGCGAGCAGTACTTC.

Worth noting for this clonotype: The junction and the germline gene differ at one end; a read error may be behind it. CDR3: CASSFSGALRTEASF. DNA of the CDR3: TGTGCCAGTAGTTTCTCGGGGGCGTTGAGGACTGAAGCTTCCTTT. The chain has TRBV19 and TRBJ1-1; tentatively, D is TRBD1 (6 bases). The germline V gene encodes CDR1 LNHDA and CDR2 SQIVND (reference sequence). This CDR3 contains 15 residues.

This clonotype was observed at least ten times. The V and J genes are TRBV5-1 and TRBJ2-1; D possibly corresponds to TRBD1 (6 bases). Germline CDR1 is SGHRS and CDR2 is YFSETQ. The CDR3 length is 14 residues. Between the trimmed V and J ends, which lost 5 bases and 0 bases, there was a span of 9 bases. The CDR3 region has the DNA TGCGCCAGCAGTCGGGACACCTCCTACAATGAGCAGTTCTTC. As protein: CASSRDTSYNEQFF.

In regard to this clonotype: Given a much more abundant clone one base away, this may be a read error. This sequence joins TRBV20-1 and TRBJ2-5; D is undetermined. In germline, CDR1 is DFQATT, CDR2 SNEGSKA (reference sequence). The CDR3 is 11 residues long. The CDR3 sequence: CSPFLGKTRYF. CDR3 DNA sequence: TGCAGCCCCTTCCTGGGGAAGACCCGGTACTTC.

For this clonotype: A much larger clone lies a single base off, so this may be a read error. This sequence joins TRBV12-3 or TRBV12-4 and TRBJ1-3, with D hard to call. The CDR3 is made up of 14 amino acids. V was shortened by 5 bases and J by 5 bases, with 13 bases between the two germline ends. The CDR3 coding sequence is TGTGCCAGCAGTCCCAACCCAGCTAGAAACACCATATATTTT. It translates to CASSPNPARNTIYF.

This clonotype was seen many times. The chain joins TRBV20-1 to TRBJ2-7; the D is unclear. Germline V gene lookup returns CDR1 DFQATT and CDR2 SNEGSKA (reference sequence). The CDR3 covers 13 residues. Trimming shortened V by 6 bases and J by 0 bases, and 12 bases separated the two germline ends. Written as DNA, the CDR3 is TGCAGTGCACCCATAGACTTCTCCTACGAGCAGTACTTC. Protein sequence: CSAPIDFSYEQYF.

In DNA form, the CDR3 reads TGTGCCAGCAGTTTATGGGGCCCCGGACTAGCGGGAAACAATGAGCAGTTCTTC. Protein sequence: CASSLWGPGLAGNNEQFF. The chain couples TRBV28 to TRBJ2-1, with 12 bases fitting TRBD2. The CDR3 has 18 residues. The V and J ends lost 0 bases and 5 bases, in that order; junction bases with no gene match: 8. Per germline, CDR1 MDHEN and CDR2 SYDVKM.

This clonotype was seen at least ten times. This chain links TRBV30 with TRBJ2-3, with D perhaps matching TRBD1 (5 bases). Trimming took 2 bases from V and 6 from J, leaving 12 bases between them. The germline CDR1 and CDR2 sequences are GTSNPN and SVGIG (reference sequence). This CDR3 contains 13 residues. CDR3: CAWSLWGRDTQYF. In nucleotides, the CDR3 is TGTGCCTGGAGTCTGTGGGGCAGGGATACGCAGTATTTT.

This clonotype was observed a few times. V usage is TRBV7-9 and J usage is TRBJ1-1; D not certain. The CDR3 covers 17 residues. With 1 base removed from V and 3 bases from J, the gap between germline ends came to 18 bases. CDR1 is SEHNR, CDR2 FQNEAQ, per germline (reference sequence). The CDR3 region has the DNA TGTGCCAGCAGCTTAGAGTCAGACATATACTACCACACTGAAGCTTTCTTT. It yields the protein CASSLESDIYYHTEAFF.

This clonotype has more than one count but fewer than ten. The rearrangement uses TRBV6-5 and TRBJ1-3; the D is unclear. CDR1 is MNHEY, CDR2 SVGAGI, per germline. V was shortened by 0 bases and J by 4 bases, with 10 bases between the two germline ends. The CDR3 is 15 residues long. CDR3 in amino acids: CASSYSAGSGNTIYF. The CDR3 coding sequence is TGTGCCAGCAGTTACTCGGCAGGTTCCGGAAACACCATATATTTT.

This clonotype was picked up a small number of times. The chain employs TRBV5-1 and TRBJ2-5, with D possibly matching TRBD2 (5 bases). The length of the CDR3 is 14 residues. Germline V CDR1 and CDR2: SGHRS, YFSETQ. Trimming pared 4 bases from V and 4 bases from J, leaving 14 bases between. DNA for the CDR3: TGCGCCAGCAGCCTGGGTGATCGGGGAGAGACCCAGTACTTC. It encodes CASSLGDRGETQYF.

The sample holds many counts of this clonotype. The rearrangement uses TRBV20-1 and TRBJ2-7, with 8 bases lining up with TRBD2. This CDR3 has 17 residues. V trimming: 4 bases; J trimming: 2 bases; junction bases outside the gene matches: 16. The germline V gene has CDR1 DFQATT and CDR2 SNEGSKA (reference sequence). The CDR3: CSAIPLGGGISAYEQYF. The CDR3 coding sequence is TGCAGTGCTATACCTTTGGGCGGGGGGATTAGCGCCTACGAGCAGTACTTC.

Ten or more counts support this clonotype. The chain couples TRBV12-3 or TRBV12-4 to TRBJ2-5; no clear D. V was trimmed by 7 bases and J by 1 base, leaving 16 bases between them. The CDR3 runs 15 residues. The DNA for the CDR3 is TGTGCCAGCACCGAGGTCACGTCCGGCCAAGAGACCCAGTACTTC. Translating it yields CASTEVTSGQETQYF.

This clonotype has ten or more counts. The chain joins TRBV7-8 to TRBJ2-7; weak D call: TRBD1 (5 bases). V lost 5 bases and J 5 bases, leaving 16 bases between the germline ends. This CDR3 region has 14 residues. The germline V gene encodes CDR1 SGHVS and CDR2 FQNEAQ. CDR3 sequence (DNA): TGTGCCAGCAGCCGTTATATCAGGGTCCACGAGCAGTACTTC. Amino acid sequence: CASSRYIRVHEQYF.

This clonotype was seen repeatedly, ten times or more. Here the CDR3 reads CASSLRNTGEDYEQYF. The CDR3, as DNA: TGTGCCAGCAGCTTAAGGAATACAGGGGAGGACTACGAGCAGTACTTC. The chain couples TRBV7-9 to TRBJ2-7; D possibly corresponds to TRBD1 (7 bases). CDR1 SEHNR and CDR2 FQNEAQ come from the germline V gene (reference sequence). Trimming left V 2 bases short and J 3 bases short, with 17 bases between. This CDR3 has 16 residues.

This chain links TRBV15 with TRBJ1-4; 7 positions match TRBD1. Looked up from germline, CDR1 is LNHNV and CDR2 is YYDKDF (reference sequence). This CDR3 spans 14 amino acids. J gave up 6 bases and V 2 bases, and 3 bases lay outside the gene matches. This CDR3 is CATSRSQGDEKLFF. In nucleotides, the CDR3 is TGTGCCACCAGCAGAAGTCAGGGGGATGAAAAACTGTTTTTT.

This clonotype was recorded many times. The chain links TRBV30 to TRBJ2-1; 11 nucleotides match TRBD2. The CDR3 runs 15 residues. Trimming cost V 2 bases and J 6 bases; bases outside gene matches: 6. Germline V gene lookup returns CDR1 GTSNPN and CDR2 SVGIG (reference sequence). The CDR3 sequence is CAWSPGLAASNEQFF. CDR3 nucleotides: TGTGCCTGGAGTCCGGGACTAGCGGCCTCCAATGAGCAGTTCTTC. The variable domain in full, completed from reference TRBV30 and TRBJ2-1, reads SQTIHQWPATLVQPVGSPLSLECTVEGTSNPNLYWYRQAAGRGLQLLFYSVGIGQISSEVPQNLSASRPQDRQFILSSKKLLLSDSGFYLCAWSPGLAASNEQFFGPGTRLTVL.

The chain couples TRBV6-1 to TRBJ2-5; D possibly corresponds to TRBD1 (6 bases). V lost 6 bases and J lost 6, with 20 bases in between. This CDR3 contains 15 residues. Germline CDR1 reads MNHNS; CDR2 reads SASEGT. CDR3 sequence (DNA): TGTGCCAGCAGCCCCGATGAAAACAGGGTCCAGACCCAGTACTTC. Protein sequence: CASSPDENRVQTQYF.

Notes on this clonotype: A read error may explain this, as a much larger clone is one base away. V and J are TRBV29-1 and TRBJ1-1; D is uncertain. The CDR3 runs 12 residues. V was trimmed by 4 bases and J by 5 bases, leaving 11 bases between them. Per germline, CDR1 SQVTM and CDR2 ANQGSEA. CDR3 residues: CSVAGVRTEAFF. The CDR3 nucleotides read TGCAGCGTTGCCGGGGTGCGGACTGAAGCTTTCTTT.

The V call is TRBV3-1, the J call TRBJ1-6; D gene uncertain. Trimming removed 2 bases at V and 14 bases at J, with 13 bases between. Germline CDR1 and CDR2: LGHDT and YNNKEL (reference sequence). This CDR3 region has 13 residues. CDR3 residues: CASSQFELWALHF. Written as DNA, the CDR3 is TGTGCCAGCAGCCAATTCGAGCTTTGGGCCCTCCACTTT.

The table lists this clonotype with many counts. V gene TRBV11-3 combines with J gene TRBJ1-2, with 9 positions matching TRBD1. The junction had 9 bases not matched to a gene; V was cut back by 2 bases and J by 8 bases. Germline CDR1 and CDR2: SGHNT and YENEEA. The CDR3 covers 15 residues. In DNA form, the CDR3 reads TGTGCCAGCAGCTTAAATGGACAGGGGCACAACGGCTACACCTTC. Protein sequence: CASSLNGQGHNGYTF.

The J gene is TRBJ1-5, the V gene TRBV10-2; TRBD1 matches at 7 bases. The CDR3 consists of 16 residues. From germline, CDR1 is WSHSY and CDR2 SAAADI. V was clipped by 8 bases and J by 3 bases; unmatched bases: 13. CDR3: CASRGASGQDNQPQHF. CDR3 DNA: TGCGCCAGCCGGGGGGCCTCCGGACAGGACAATCAGCCCCAGCATTTT.

This clonotype appeared many times. A junction end diverges from the germline sequence, so it may reflect a read error. The genes are TRBV29-1 and TRBJ2-3; no reliable D call. The CDR3 length is 10 residues. Germline CDR1 and CDR2: SQVTM and ANQGSEA. The chain's CDR3 is CSVGTDTQYF. CDR3 sequence (DNA): TGCAGCGTAGGCACGGATACGCAGTATTTT.

This clonotype has ten or more counts. The CDR3 coding sequence is TGTGCCAGCAGATGGACAGTCGGGGCTGAAGCTTTCTTT. Amino acid sequence: CASRWTVGAEAFF. The chain couples TRBV27 to TRBJ1-1, with D possibly being TRBD1 (6 bases). From germline, CDR1 is MNHEY and CDR2 SMNVEV (reference sequence). The CDR3 covers 13 residues. Between the trimmed V and J ends, which lost 6 bases and 6 bases, there was a span of 14 bases.